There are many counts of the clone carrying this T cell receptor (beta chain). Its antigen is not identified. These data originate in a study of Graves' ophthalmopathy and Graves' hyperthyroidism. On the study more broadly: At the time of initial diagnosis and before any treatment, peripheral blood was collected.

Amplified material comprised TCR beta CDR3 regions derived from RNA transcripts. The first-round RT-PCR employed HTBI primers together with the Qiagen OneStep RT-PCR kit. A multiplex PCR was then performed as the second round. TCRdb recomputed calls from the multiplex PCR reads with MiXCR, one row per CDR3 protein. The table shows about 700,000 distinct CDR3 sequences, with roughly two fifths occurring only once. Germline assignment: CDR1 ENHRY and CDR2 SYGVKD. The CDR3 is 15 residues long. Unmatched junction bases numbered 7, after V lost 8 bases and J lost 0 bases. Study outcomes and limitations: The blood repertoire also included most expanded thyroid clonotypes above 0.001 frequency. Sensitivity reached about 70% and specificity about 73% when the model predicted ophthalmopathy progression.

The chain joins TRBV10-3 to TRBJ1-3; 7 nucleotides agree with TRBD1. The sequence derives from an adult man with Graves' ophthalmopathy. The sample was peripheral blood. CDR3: CAIRDSDFSGNTIYF. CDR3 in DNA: TGTGCCATCCGGGACAGCGATTTCTCTGGAAACACCATATATTTT.